This record covers a single TCR beta chain. Its antigen is unknown. These data originate in a study of radiation and T cells in renal cell carcinoma. Sequencing used immunoSEQ multiplex PCR; TCRdb keeps in-frame clones, though not all of them. The profile shows around 95,000 clones, 84% of them singletons. Time point described: blood 4 weeks post-SBRT, at nephrectomy. Treatment noted: 15 Gy SBRT to primary tumor, nephrectomy 4 weeks later. Nephrectomy followed 15 Gy stereotactic body radiation by 4 weeks. Blood was sampled at baseline, 2 weeks and 4 weeks after SBRT. Study-wide points: From baseline, blood top tumor clonotypes peaked at 2 weeks post-radiation.

The sequenced sample was blood, obtained from a patient whose treatment included radiotherapy and nephrectomy. The receptor's source is a man in his 60s with renal cell carcinoma.

DNA of the CDR3: TGTGCCAGCAGTCTTTCCTACGAGCAGTACTTC. Its translation is CASSLSYEQYF. The chain couples TRBV27 to TRBJ2-7; the D is unclear. This CDR3 is built from 11 residues. Germline V gene sequence: CDR1 MNHEY, CDR2 SMNVEV (reference sequence). Trimming pared 5 bases from V and 1 base from J, leaving 3 bases between.